This record looks at one T cell receptor beta chain sequence and its context. The sample is drawn from a study of blood T cell repertoires in COVID-19. Clones were read by immunoSEQ multiplex PCR, and TCRdb kept only the in-frame ones, dropping some. The table has 350,000 to 400,000 clones, 89% seen once. CDR1 is MGHDK, CDR2 SYGVNS, per germline. This CDR3 comprises 15 residues. After removal of 5 bases from V and 4 bases from J, the junction contained 8 bases not matched to a gene. The J gene is TRBJ2-1, the V gene TRBV25-1; 7 positions agree with TRBD2. The source material was PBMCs or T cells enriched from blood (not recorded which). The sequence came from a woman younger than 45 who had recovered from COVID-19. The CDR3, as DNA: TGTGCCAGCAGTCTGGGGGGGGGACGATACAATGAGCAGTTCTTC. Translation: CASSLGGGRYNEQFF.